Below are 23 T cell receptor beta chains sequenced from a single sample in a study of blood T cell repertoires in COVID-19. Data came from immunoSEQ multiplex PCR; TCRdb stores just in-frame clones and leaves some out. Among around 300,000 clones listed, about 85% were seen once. The sequenced sample consisted of PBMCs or T cells enriched from blood (not recorded which). The receptors derive from a woman in her fifties or sixties who had recovered from COVID-19.

The chain employs TRBV5-1 and TRBJ2-1, with D unresolved. The CDR3 has 14 residues. Germline V lookup: CDR1 SGHRS, CDR2 YFSETQ. V was shortened by 4 bases and J by 8 bases, with 16 bases between the two germline ends. CDR3 in DNA: TGCGCCAGCAGCCTTTCGCCCAGTTTGGATGAGCAGTTCTTC. It yields the protein CASSLSPSLDEQFF.

The CDR3 DNA is TGCGCCAGCAGCCAAATCACCGCGGGACTAATCTACAATGAGCAGTTCTTC. As protein: CASSQITAGLIYNEQFF. The chain joins TRBV4-1 to TRBJ2-1; TRBD2 matches at 7 bases. The germline V gene encodes CDR1 MGHRA and CDR2 YSYEKL. The CDR3 totals 17 residues. Trimming took 2 bases from V and 3 from J; bases not matched to a gene: 10.

V and J are TRBV28 and TRBJ2-3, with 10 bases matching TRBD1. The CDR3 loop spans 16 amino acids. Germline V lookup: CDR1 MDHEN, CDR2 SYDVKM. The V gene end was trimmed by 4 bases and the J gene end by 5 bases; junction bases not matched to a gene: 9. Here the CDR3 reads CASSSLDRGRIDTQYF. For the CDR3, the DNA is TGTGCCAGCAGTTCCCTCGACAGGGGGCGTATAGATACGCAGTATTTT.

About this clone itself: Additional DNA sequences in this sample encode the identical CDR3. The rearrangement joins TRBV5-4 to TRBJ2-7; TRBD1 might be the D (6 bases). Germline-derived CDR1 and CDR2 are SGHNT and YYREEE (reference sequence). Trimming took 0 bases from V and 5 from J, leaving 9 bases between them. The CDR3 covers 13 residues. CDR3 sequence: CASSLDRAHEQYF. DNA for the CDR3: TGTGCCAGCAGCTTGGACAGGGCCCACGAGCAGTACTTC.

V is TRBV6-2 or TRBV6-3 and J is TRBJ2-5; TRBD2 aligns across 14 bases. Germline lookup yields CDR1 MNHEY and CDR2 SVGEGT. CDR3 length equals 15 residues. J gave up 5 bases and V 6 bases, and 5 bases lay outside the gene matches. This chain's CDR3 is CASSLGLAGVETQYF. In nucleotides, the CDR3 is TGTGCCAGCAGCCTGGGACTAGCGGGAGTCGAGACCCAGTACTTC.

This sequence joins TRBV28 and TRBJ1-2; tentatively, D is TRBD1 (5 bases). From germline, CDR1 is MDHEN and CDR2 SYDVKM. The V and J ends lost 2 bases and 3 bases respectively, with 10 bases between them. The length of the CDR3 is 14 residues. CDR3 sequence: CASSLRQTHYGYTF. CDR3 bases: TGTGCCAGCAGTTTACGACAGACCCACTATGGCTACACCTTC.

The chain is built from TRBV6-6 and TRBJ1-4; 10 bases align to TRBD1. J was trimmed by 8 bases and V by 2 bases; bases with no gene match: 2. Germline CDR1 reads MNHNY; CDR2 reads SVGAGI (reference sequence). The CDR3 runs 14 residues. The CDR3 nucleotides read TGTGCCAGCAGTTACGGGACAGGGGTAGAAAAACTGTTTTTT. Translated: CASSYGTGVEKLFF.

This clone was detected only once. This chain connects TRBV28 to TRBJ1-4; 8 positions agree with TRBD1. Germline V gene data show CDR1 as MDHEN and CDR2 as SYDVKM. This CDR3 comprises 16 residues. V was pared by 3 bases and J by 7 bases, with 10 bases of the junction left unmatched. CDR3 residues: CASSFFWTGSAEKLFF. The CDR3, as DNA: TGTGCCAGCAGTTTCTTCTGGACAGGGTCGGCTGAAAAACTGTTTTTT.

The chain couples TRBV6-5 to TRBJ1-6; TRBD1 aligns across 7 bases. V shed 6 bases, J shed 10 bases, and the junction held 12 bases outside the gene matches. CDR3 length equals 15 residues. CDR1 and CDR2 (germline): MNHEY, SVGAGI. The CDR3: CASRKQGRAGSPLHF. For the CDR3, the DNA is TGTGCCAGCAGAAAACAGGGGCGCGCAGGATCACCCCTCCACTTT.

This clone was recorded a few times. V is TRBV5-1 and J is TRBJ1-2, with 11 bases identical to TRBD1. J gave up 6 bases and V 4 bases, and 5 bases lay outside the gene matches. Germline CDR1 reads SGHRS; CDR2 reads YFSETQ. The CDR3 extends over 14 amino acids. Here the CDR3 reads CASSQGQGGNGYTF. The CDR3 DNA follows: TGCGCCAGCAGCCAGGGACAGGGGGGAAATGGCTACACCTTC.

The chain couples TRBV4-3 to TRBJ2-1; 10 positions agree with TRBD2. Trimming removed 0 bases from V and 4 bases from J; junction bases left unmatched: 3. The CDR3 has 16 amino acids. The germline V gene has CDR1 LGHNA and CDR2 YSLEER. The CDR3 DNA follows: TGCGCCAGCAGCCAAGATGGGACTAGCGTATACAATGAGCAGTTCTTC. Amino acids: CASSQDGTSVYNEQFF.

The chain combines TRBV5-8 with TRBJ2-1; D is possibly TRBD2 (6 bases). V was cut by 0 bases and J by 6 bases, with 10 bases left in between. This CDR3 spans 14 amino acids. Per germline, CDR1 SGHTS and CDR2 YDEGEE. The CDR3 bases are TGTGCCAGCAGCTTGGTAGCGGTAGCCAATGAGCAGTTCTTC. It codes for CASSLVAVANEQFF.

The rearrangement joins TRBV7-9 to TRBJ2-5; possible D gene TRBD2, 6 bases. The CDR3 contains 14 residues. The V gene lost 5 bases and the J gene lost 1 base, with 11 bases spanning the gap. CDR1 is SEHNR and CDR2 is FQNEAQ in the germline V gene (reference sequence). The CDR3 loop reads CASSKGTAQETQYF. For the CDR3, the DNA is TGTGCCAGCAGCAAGGGGACTGCCCAAGAGACCCAGTACTTC.

This chain joins TRBV24-1 and TRBJ2-5, with 11 bases lining up with TRBD2. Germline V gene sequence: CDR1 KGHDR, CDR2 SFDVKD. V trimming: 2 bases; J trimming: 1 base; junction bases outside the gene matches: 5. The CDR3 runs to 17 residues. The CDR3 loop is CATSDSGTSGVQETQYF. As DNA, the CDR3 is TGTGCCACCAGTGATTCCGGGACTAGCGGAGTCCAAGAGACCCAGTACTTC.

The rearrangement joins TRBV4-3 to TRBJ1-4; the match to TRBD1 covers 9 bases. Germline V gives CDR1 LGHNA, CDR2 YSLEER. The CDR3 loop spans 15 amino acids. V trimming: 4 bases; J trimming: 7 bases; junction bases outside the gene matches: 7. The CDR3 spells CASSPVGTGSEKLFF. In DNA form, the CDR3 reads TGCGCCAGCAGCCCGGTGGGGACAGGGAGTGAAAAACTGTTTTTT.

V usage is TRBV27 and J usage is TRBJ2-1; 9 nucleotides agree with TRBD1. J lost 9 bases, V lost 6 bases, and 6 bases had no gene match. This CDR3 region has 13 residues. Germline V gene lookup returns CDR1 MNHEY and CDR2 SMNVEV (reference sequence). DNA for the CDR3: TGTGCCAGCAGCTGGGGACAGGGAGGTGAGCAGTTCTTC. Its protein is CASSWGQGGEQFF.

The chain couples TRBV5-1 to TRBJ1-4; 7 nucleotides match TRBD1. CDR3 length equals 13 residues. The trim removed 6 bases at V and 8 bases at J, leaving 7 bases unmatched. Looked up from germline, CDR1 is SGHRS and CDR2 is YFSETQ. The CDR3 loop reads CASNTGVGEKLFF. The CDR3 DNA follows: TGCGCCAGCAACACAGGGGTTGGAGAAAAACTGTTTTTT.

The chain carries TRBV5-8 and TRBJ2-2; 10 nucleotides align to TRBD1. The V and J ends lost 3 bases and 4 bases, in that order; junction bases with no gene match: 9. The germline gives CDR1 SGHTS, CDR2 YDEGEE. This CDR3 is built from 17 residues. The CDR3 spells CASSSGTGVVLTGELFF. CDR3 nucleotides: TGTGCCAGCAGCTCCGGGACAGGGGTCGTCCTCACCGGGGAGCTGTTTTTT.

The count of this clone is one. The chain uses TRBV7-2 and TRBJ1-5; possible D gene TRBD1, 6 bases. The length of the CDR3 is 15 residues. CDR1 and CDR2 (germline): SGHTA, FQGNSA. V was cut by 5 bases and J by 4 bases, with 15 bases left in between. The CDR3 region has the DNA TGTGCCAGCAGCGCACAGGGAGGGACTAATCAGCCCCAGCATTTT. Protein product: CASSAQGGTNQPQHF.

The rearrangement joins TRBV19 to TRBJ1-1, with unresolved D. V lost 1 base and J lost 1, with 7 bases in between. Germline V gene data show CDR1 as LNHDA and CDR2 as SQIVND (reference sequence). The CDR3 consists of 14 residues. The DNA of the CDR3 is TGTGCCAGTAGTATAGTACAGAAGAACACTGAAGCTTTCTTT. It specifies CASSIVQKNTEAFF.

This clone was detected a few times. The chain joins TRBV15 to TRBJ2-2; TRBD2 matches at 8 bases. Germline CDR1 reads LNHNV; CDR2 reads YYDKDF (reference sequence). The junction had 14 bases not matched to a gene; V was cut back by 2 bases and J by 6 bases. This CDR3 comprises 18 residues. The CDR3 here is CATSRPTIAGTWAGELFF. As DNA, the CDR3 is TGTGCCACCAGCAGACCCACGATAGCGGGAACGTGGGCCGGGGAGCTGTTTTTT.

The chain joins TRBV28 to TRBJ2-6, with TRBD1 as a possible D gene (6 bases). Germline CDR1 MDHEN, CDR2 SYDVKM. This CDR3 is 18 amino acids long. Trimming removed 3 bases at V and 4 bases at J, with 19 bases between. CDR3 amino acids: CASSFGTLNIGGANVLTF. The CDR3 DNA reads TGTGCCAGCAGTTTCGGGACATTGAATATCGGGGGGGCCAACGTCCTGACTTTC.

The chain's CDR3 is CASSEPGQTYEQYF. The CDR3 DNA reads as TGTGCCAGCAGTGAACCTGGACAGACCTACGAGCAGTACTTC. The chain links TRBV2 to TRBJ2-7, with D possibly TRBD1 on 6 matching bases. V was shortened by 2 bases and J by 2 bases, with 10 bases between the two germline ends. Germline V CDR1 and CDR2: SNHLY, FYNNEI. CDR3 size: 14 residues.